What follows are 31 T cell receptor beta chains derived from one specimen sequenced in a study of T cells in Graves' hyperthyroidism and ophthalmopathy. RNA transcripts were the template for amplifying TCR beta CDR3 regions. HTBI primers were employed in a first-round RT-PCR of the TCR CDR3. TCRdb ran MiXCR on the multiplex PCR reads and lists one entry per CDR3 protein. The profile shows approximately 620,000 distinct CDR3 sequences, roughly a sixth of them singletons. The sample taken for sequencing was blood. These receptors came from a woman aged 40 to 50 with Graves' ophthalmopathy.

This clonotype was counted only a few times. This chain uses TRBV15 with TRBJ1-2; 7 positions agree with TRBD1. The CDR3 is 16 residues long. V shed 2 bases, J shed 4 bases, and the junction held 10 bases outside the gene matches. Per the germline V gene, CDR1 is LNHNV and CDR2 is YYDKDF (reference sequence). The CDR3 protein is CATSRSRQGGGYGYTF. The DNA for the CDR3 is TGTGCCACCAGCAGATCCAGACAGGGAGGGGGCTATGGCTACACCTTC.

The chain couples TRBV18 to TRBJ2-4; D gene uncertain. CDR1 is KGHSH and CDR2 is LQKENI in the germline V gene. Between the trimmed V and J ends, which lost 2 bases and 7 bases, there was a span of 18 bases. This CDR3 spans 16 amino acids. The CDR3 loop reads CASSPDIRNTPNIQYF. In DNA form, the CDR3 reads TGTGCCAGCTCACCAGATATCCGGAATACCCCCAACATTCAGTACTTC.

The genes are TRBV19 and TRBJ2-2, with D tentatively TRBD2 (6 bases). The V and J ends lost 10 bases and 3 bases respectively, with 15 bases between them. The CDR3 length is 14 residues. Germline CDR1 LNHDA, CDR2 SQIVND (reference sequence). This chain's CDR3 is CATTRGIDTGELFF. The DNA of the CDR3 is TGTGCCACCACCCGGGGGATTGACACCGGGGAGCTGTTTTTT.

This clonotype was picked up many times. This rearrangement joins TRBV2 to TRBJ2-5; the D gene is possibly TRBD1 (6 bases). V was cut by 1 base and J by 1 base, with 7 bases left in between. The CDR3 consists of 14 residues. Germline V gene sequence: CDR1 SNHLY, CDR2 FYNNEI. CDR3 residues: CASSEGQVQETQYF. CDR3 bases: TGTGCCAGCAGTGAAGGACAGGTCCAAGAGACCCAGTACTTC.

This clonotype was detected many times. This sequence joins TRBV29-1 and TRBJ2-1; TRBD1 aligns across 7 bases. CDR1 is SQVTM and CDR2 is ANQGSEA in the germline V gene. J gave up 2 bases and V 7 bases, and 5 bases lay outside the gene matches. This CDR3 region has 13 residues. The CDR3 spells CSATGTAYNEQFF. The CDR3 region has the DNA TGCAGCGCCACCGGGACAGCCTACAATGAGCAGTTCTTC.

This clonotype was found a few times. This chain links TRBV3-1 with TRBJ2-3; weak D call: TRBD1 (6 bases). Trimming removed 3 bases from V and 8 bases from J, with 15 bases in between. This CDR3 is built from 14 residues. Germline assignment: CDR1 LGHDT and CDR2 YNNKEL (reference sequence). CDR3 sequence reads: CASSQFGGPGTQYF. Written as DNA, the CDR3 is TGTGCCAGCAGCCAGTTTGGGGGCCCGGGTACGCAGTATTTT.

This clonotype was observed many times. V gene TRBV4-1 combines with J gene TRBJ1-1; D unresolved. Trimming took off 4 bases at V and 1 base at J, with 16 bases between the two ends. Germline values: CDR1 MGHRA, CDR2 YSYEKL. This CDR3 contains 16 residues. The CDR3 DNA is TGCGCCAGCAGCCTCTCGCTTGGACGGAAGAACACTGAAGCTTTCTTT. Amino acid sequence: CASSLSLGRKNTEAFF.

As regards this clonotype: This sequence may be a read error, since a much larger clone differs from it by one base. The chain joins TRBV27 to TRBJ1-1; tentatively, D is TRBD1 (5 bases). Deletions cut 4 bases from V and 6 bases from J, with 9 bases between. CDR1 is MNHEY and CDR2 is SMNVEV in the germline V gene (reference sequence). This CDR3 is 12 amino acids long. Written as DNA, the CDR3 is TGTGCCAGCAGTTCCACACAGGCTGAAGCTTTCTTT. Translation gives CASSSTQAEAFF.

The V gene is TRBV4-1, the J gene TRBJ1-3; D remains ambiguous. Trimming left V 5 bases short and J 3 bases short, with 14 bases between. CDR1 MGHRA and CDR2 YSYEKL come from the germline V gene. The CDR3 runs to 15 residues. The DNA of the CDR3 is TGCGCCAGCAGCTCCCTGGCAGGCGTTGGAAACACCATATATTTT. Protein sequence: CASSSLAGVGNTIYF.

This clonotype was counted at least ten times. The chain uses TRBV11-2 and TRBJ2-1; D unclear. Trimming stripped 5 bases from V and 1 base from J, with 12 bases between. Germline values: CDR1 SGHAT, CDR2 FQNNGV. This CDR3 spans 15 amino acids. CDR3 protein: CASSPGYGSYNEQFF. The DNA of the CDR3 is TGTGCCAGCAGCCCAGGCTACGGATCCTACAATGAGCAGTTCTTC.

This clonotype was counted a few times. Here the CDR3 omits its conserved ending phenylalanine or tryptophan, so a read error is the likely source. This chain connects TRBV18 to TRBJ2-1; perhaps D is TRBD1 or TRBD2 (5 bases each). Trimming took 3 bases from V and 2 from J, leaving 11 bases between them. This CDR3 has 15 amino acids. The V gene's germline CDR1 is KGHSH and CDR2 LQKENI. The DNA for the CDR3 is TGTGCCAGCTCACCGGGGACGGGAACCTACAATGAGCAGTTCCTC. As protein: CASSPGTGTYNEQFL.

The table lists this clonotype with many counts. The chain carries TRBV27 and TRBJ1-4, with TRBD1 matching over 7 bases. Trimming at V came to 5 bases and at J to 5 bases, leaving 17 bases not matched to a gene. Germline values: CDR1 MNHEY, CDR2 SMNVEV (reference sequence). The CDR3 is made up of 18 amino acids. CDR3 in amino acids: CASSKRDSPPFQNEKLFF. The CDR3 DNA reads TGTGCCAGCAGTAAAAGGGACAGTCCACCGTTCCAAAATGAAAAACTGTTTTTT.

This clonotype was seen more than once but under ten times. The CDR3 coding sequence is TGTGCCAGCAGCCCAAGGACAGGGGTTTTGCTCAACACTGAAGCTTTCTTT. Its protein is CASSPRTGVLLNTEAFF. The chain employs TRBV2 and TRBJ1-1, with TRBD1 identical over 9 bases. Per the germline V gene, CDR1 is SNHLY and CDR2 is FYNNEI. J gave up 2 bases and V 6 bases, and 13 bases lay outside the gene matches. The CDR3 has 17 amino acids.

A note on this clonotype: The CDR3 carries no conserved terminal phenylalanine or tryptophan, so it likely arises from a read error. The chain has TRBV7-9 and TRBJ2-1, with 10 bases lining up with TRBD1. Germline V gene sequence: CDR1 SEHNR, CDR2 FQNEAQ (reference sequence). The CDR3 length is 15 residues. V lost 4 bases, J lost 4 bases, and 4 bases stayed unmatched. CDR3 DNA sequence: TGTGCCAGCAGCTCCCCGGGACAGGGGTACAATGAGCAGTTCGTC. Translated: CASSSPGQGYNEQFV.

This clonotype was observed a few times. This chain connects TRBV4-1 to TRBJ2-3; D uncertain. The germline V gene has CDR1 MGHRA and CDR2 YSYEKL. V lost 1 base and J 6 bases, leaving 8 bases between the germline ends. CDR3 length equals 13 residues. The DNA of the CDR3 is TGCGCCAGCAGCCAAGTCCATTCCGATACGCAGTATTTT. Its translation: CASSQVHSDTQYF.

This clonotype was counted a few times. This chain connects TRBV12-3 or TRBV12-4 to TRBJ1-4; D ambiguous. The ends were cut back, 3 bases at V and 5 bases at J, with 10 bases in the middle. The CDR3 is 14 residues long. The CDR3 nucleotides are TGTGCCAGCAGTTTGAGTGGGCTGAATGAAAAACTGTTTTTT. It translates to CASSLSGLNEKLFF.

The table lists this clonotype with many counts. The chain recombines TRBV20-1 with TRBJ2-3, with D perhaps given as TRBD1 or TRBD2 (5 bases each). CDR1 and CDR2 (germline): DFQATT, SNEGSKA (reference sequence). V lost 2 bases to trimming and J lost 2 bases, with 14 bases between them. The CDR3 is 15 residues long. The CDR3 region has the DNA TGCAGTGCTAGAACCCGAGGGGCCTTCACAGATACGCAGTATTTT. This sequence encodes CSARTRGAFTDTQYF.

Ten or more counts support this clonotype. V usage is TRBV28 and J usage is TRBJ2-1, with D possibly being TRBD1 (6 bases). Per the germline V gene, CDR1 is MDHEN and CDR2 is SYDVKM. The CDR3 extends over 13 amino acids. V lost 4 bases to trimming and J lost 6 bases, with 10 bases between them. The CDR3 DNA sequence: TGTGCCAGCAGTTCCGGACAGACCAATGAGCAGTTCTTC. Its translation is CASSSGQTNEQFF.

This clonotype was counted at least ten times. This chain links TRBV7-2 with TRBJ1-1, with D unclear. Per the germline V gene, CDR1 is SGHTA and CDR2 is FQGNSA. The CDR3 sequence is 14 residues long. Trimming removed 4 bases from V and 7 bases from J, with 16 bases in between. Written as DNA, the CDR3 is TGTGCCAGCAGCTCCTCTCTCGTCTCCCGTGAAGCTTTCTTT. Translating it yields CASSSSLVSREAFF.

This clonotype showed up just a few times. The chain recombines TRBV6-2 or TRBV6-3 with TRBJ1-4; 9 positions match TRBD1. V gave up 5 bases and J gave up 5 bases; unmatched junction bases: 3. This CDR3 is 14 amino acids long. The germline CDR1 and CDR2 sequences are MNHEY and SVGEGT. CDR3: CASSRTGDNEKLFF. The DNA for the CDR3 is TGTGCCAGCAGTAGGACAGGGGACAATGAAAAACTGTTTTTT.

This clonotype came up many times. The chain carries TRBV5-1 and TRBJ2-2, with D tentatively TRBD2 (6 bases). Germline loops: CDR1 SGHRS, CDR2 YFSETQ. The germline V and J ends were trimmed by 2 bases and 6 bases, with 8 bases remaining between them. The CDR3 is 13 residues long. CDR3 bases: TGCGCCAGCAGCTTCGGGACTGCCGGGGAGCTGTTTTTT. This codes for CASSFGTAGELFF.

This clonotype has ten or more counts. The rearrangement links TRBV12-3 or TRBV12-4 to TRBJ2-3, with 14 nucleotides matching TRBD2. V shed 6 bases and J 0 bases; nucleotides not matched to a gene: 14. CDR3 length: 20 amino acids. CDR3 sequence reads: CASRPGGTSGGPTSTDTQYF. Written as DNA, the CDR3 is TGTGCCAGCAGACCTGGTGGGACTAGCGGGGGCCCGACTAGCACAGATACGCAGTATTTT.

V usage is TRBV20-1 and J usage is TRBJ1-1; perhaps TRBD1 as D (6 bases). Germline V lookup: CDR1 DFQATT, CDR2 SNEGSKA (reference sequence). The CDR3 extends over 18 amino acids. Trimming removed 3 bases at V and 5 bases at J, with 28 bases between. CDR3 region: CSASGDPRGTPRQTEAFF. CDR3 nucleotides: TGCAGTGCTAGTGGGGACCCTAGGGGGACTCCAAGGCAGACTGAAGCTTTCTTT.

The table lists this clonotype with a few counts. The chain employs TRBV20-1 and TRBJ2-5; 11 nucleotides match TRBD1. The CDR3 extends over 17 amino acids. Losses at the gene ends were 3 bases for V and 3 bases for J; bases not matched to a gene: 12. CDR1 and CDR2 from the germline V gene are DFQATT and SNEGSKA (reference sequence). CDR3 protein: CSARGQGVVPLEETQYF. The CDR3 nucleotides read TGCAGTGCTAGGGGACAGGGGGTCGTCCCCCTCGAAGAGACCCAGTACTTC.

This clonotype was counted many times. The chain uses TRBV18 and TRBJ2-1; no definite D call. The CDR3 consists of 14 residues. Germline CDR1 is KGHSH and CDR2 is LQKENI. The V and J ends lost 3 bases and 5 bases respectively, with 11 bases between them. The CDR3, as DNA: TGTGCCAGCTCACCGAACAACCTTCACAATGAGCAGTTCTTC. This translates into CASSPNNLHNEQFF.

This clonotype was detected a few times. The chain uses TRBV28 and TRBJ1-2, with 11 bases fitting TRBD1. CDR3 length: 13 residues. Germline V gene sequence: CDR1 MDHEN, CDR2 SYDVKM. Trimming at V came to 6 bases and at J to 8 bases, leaving 5 bases not matched to a gene. The CDR3, as DNA: TGTGCCAGCAGACCGGGACAGGGGGGAGGCTACACCTTC. Translating it yields CASRPGQGGGYTF.

This clonotype came up many times. The chain joins TRBV20-1 to TRBJ1-5; 7 bases match TRBD1. V gave up 0 bases and J gave up 4 bases; unmatched junction bases: 9. CDR1 DFQATT and CDR2 SNEGSKA come from the germline V gene (reference sequence). The CDR3 consists of 16 residues. The CDR3 protein is CSARDFVQGGNQPQHF. CDR3 sequence (DNA): TGCAGTGCTAGAGATTTCGTCCAGGGGGGAAATCAGCCCCAGCATTTT.

There are many counts of this clonotype. The chain has TRBV18 and TRBJ2-7; tentatively, D is TRBD2 (6 bases). This CDR3 spans 14 amino acids. Germline assignment: CDR1 KGHSH and CDR2 LQKENI. The V end was cut by 5 bases, the J end by 0 bases, with 11 bases between. CDR3 sequence reads: CASSDRDSSYEQYF. In DNA, the CDR3 is TGTGCCAGCTCAGACCGGGACTCCTCCTACGAGCAGTACTTC.

This clonotype was counted many times. The V call is TRBV3-1, the J call TRBJ1-1, with a possible D match to TRBD1 (6 bases). V shed 4 bases and J shed 3 bases, with 12 bases lying between them. Germline V lookup: CDR1 LGHDT, CDR2 YNNKEL (reference sequence). This CDR3 comprises 14 residues. CDR3 nucleotide sequence: TGTGCCAGCAGCCCACGGGGGGGGCACACTGAAGCTTTCTTT. It codes for CASSPRGGHTEAFF.

The table lists this clonotype with many counts. The rearrangement joins TRBV20-1 to TRBJ2-1; 13 positions match TRBD2. Unmatched junction bases numbered 5, after V lost 6 bases and J lost 3 bases. CDR1 and CDR2 (germline): DFQATT, SNEGSKA (reference sequence). This CDR3 is 15 amino acids long. The CDR3 DNA sequence: TGCAGTGCAAGGACTAGCGGGAGAGGCTACAATGAGCAGTTCTTC. Residues: CSARTSGRGYNEQFF.

This clonotype appeared many times. This chain connects TRBV20-1 to TRBJ2-1, with 10 bases matching TRBD2. After removal of 6 bases from V and 7 bases from J, the junction contained 9 bases not matched to a gene. This CDR3 comprises 14 residues. The germline V gene encodes CDR1 DFQATT and CDR2 SNEGSKA (reference sequence). The CDR3 DNA reads TGCAGTGCGTATCTAGCGGGGGCCTCTAATGAGCAGTTCTTC. Its protein product is CSAYLAGASNEQFF.